A single sample gave rise to the 29 T cell receptor beta chains below, sequenced in a study of cytomegalovirus exposure and HLA in healthy donors (dated by TCRdb to between 2016 and 2019). The library was prepared using the immunoSEQ multiplex PCR assay. For the multiplex PCR, a mixture combining 60 forward primers for TCR Vbeta segments and 13 reverse primers for TCR Jbeta segments was used. In its TCRdb copy, this immuneACCESS table keeps in-frame sequences only and misses some clones. Where compared with another copy, unresolved V genes explain less than half of these, and the others have no known cause. The sample table lists 100,000 or so clones, roughly 82% of them with a count of one. Roughly 9.8% of the sample lies in the top ten. The sequenced material came from PBMCs. The receptor source for this set is a man aged 35 to 55 in good health and CMV-seropositive.

This sequence joins TRBV11-1 and TRBJ2-7; 14 nucleotides line up with TRBD2. CDR3 size: 17 residues. V trimming: 3 bases; J trimming: 5 bases; junction bases outside the gene matches: 9. Germline CDR1 and CDR2: SGHAT and FQDESV (reference sequence). This CDR3 is CASSLGTSGGTLHEQYF. CDR3 sequence (DNA): TGTGCCAGCAGCTTGGGGACTAGCGGGGGCACCCTCCACGAGCAGTACTTC. The full variable domain, in which reference TRBV11-1 and TRBJ2-7 provide the parts outside the CDR3, is EAEVAQSPRYKITEKSQAVAFWCDPISGHATLYWYRQILGQGPELLVQFQDESVVDDSQLPKDRFSAERLKGVDSTLKIQPAELGDSAMYLCASSLGTSGGTLHEQYFGPGTRLTVT.

The rearrangement links TRBV7-2 to TRBJ2-2, with D possibly being TRBD1 (7 bases). The CDR3 covers 15 residues. CDR1 is SGHTA and CDR2 is FQGNSA in the germline V gene. V lost 5 bases and J 4 bases, leaving 14 bases between the germline ends. The CDR3 loop is CASSRRGESTGELFF. Here the CDR3 DNA reads TGTGCCAGCAGCCGCAGGGGGGAGAGCACCGGGGAGCTGTTTTTT.

This clone was counted a few times. The chain employs TRBV4-3 and TRBJ1-2, with D hard to call. Germline CDR1 and CDR2: LGHNA and YSLEER. The CDR3 has 17 residues. Trimming removed 4 bases from V and 0 bases from J, with 18 bases in between. The CDR3 spells CASSRAIASSSNYGYTF. CDR3 nucleotide sequence: TGCGCCAGCAGCCGAGCCATCGCATCTTCATCTAACTATGGCTACACCTTC.

The chain is built from TRBV11-2 and TRBJ2-7; TRBD2 matches 7 bases. V trimming: 1 base; J trimming: 0 bases; junction bases outside the gene matches: 0. CDR3 size: 14 residues. Germline V gives CDR1 SGHAT, CDR2 FQNNGV. The CDR3 here is CASSLAGGSYEQYF. DNA for the CDR3: TGTGCCAGCAGCTTAGCGGGGGGCTCCTACGAGCAGTACTTC.

The chain joins TRBV21-1 to TRBJ2-1; the DNA was not compared with TRBD2, the D call given in the table. TRBV21-1 is reported as a pseudogene. This CDR3 region has 19 residues. CDR3 protein: CASSKFRTSRTKTYNEQFF. Written as DNA, the CDR3 is TGTGCCAGCAGCAAATTTAGGACTAGTCGGACTAAAACCTACAATGAGCAGTTCTTC.

This clone appeared a single time. The chain joins TRBV4-1 to TRBJ2-3; 11 positions agree with TRBD2. The CDR3 is 15 residues long. The V gene end was trimmed by 1 base and the J gene end by 7 bases; junction bases not matched to a gene: 4. Germline assignment: CDR1 MGHRA and CDR2 YSYEKL. CDR3 bases: TGCGCCAGCAGCCAAGGTAGCGGGGGGGCAAATACGCAGTATTTT. Protein: CASSQGSGGANTQYF.

V is TRBV28 and J is TRBJ1-6, with TRBD1 identical over 7 bases. V trimming: 7 bases; J trimming: 14 bases; junction bases outside the gene matches: 11. In germline, CDR1 is MDHEN, CDR2 SYDVKM. The CDR3 length is 13 residues. For the CDR3, the DNA is TGTGCCAGCACCTTGCAATCCAGGGGGGCCCTCCACTTT. Amino acid sequence: CASTLQSRGALHF.

V and J are TRBV18 and TRBJ1-1, with D perhaps TRBD1 (5 bases). The germline gives CDR1 KGHSH, CDR2 LQKENI. The CDR3 totals 14 residues. V was pared by 3 bases and J by 2 bases, with 10 bases between. The CDR3 nucleotides are TGTGCCAGCTCACCCCCGGACACTAACACTGAAGCTTTCTTT. It is translated as CASSPPDTNTEAFF.

On this clone itself: The junction does not match germline at one end; this may be a read error. This chain joins TRBV2 and TRBJ2-6, with 9 bases identical to TRBD1. This CDR3 contains 17 residues. CDR1 is SNHLY, CDR2 FYNNEI, per germline. The CDR3 spells CASSQQGAVPGANGLTF. The CDR3 DNA follows: TGTGCCAGCAGCCAACAGGGGGCGGTACCTGGGGCCAACGGCCTGACTTTC.

This clone has just one count. A junction end diverges from the germline sequence, so it may reflect a read error. The J gene is TRBJ1-3, the V gene TRBV7-7; 7 nucleotides align to TRBD1. The CDR3 loop spans 14 amino acids. Germline V lookup: CDR1 SSHAT, CDR2 FNYEAQ (reference sequence). The CDR3 protein is CASSSTGSGNTIYF. The CDR3 nucleotides are TGTGCTAGCAGCTCGACAGGGTCTGGAAACACCATATATTTT.

V and J are TRBV19 and TRBJ2-7, with 12 nucleotides matching TRBD2. The V and J ends lost 5 bases and 1 base, in that order; junction bases with no gene match: 3. The CDR3 length is 15 residues. The germline V gene encodes CDR1 LNHDA and CDR2 SQIVND (reference sequence). CDR3 nucleotide sequence: TGTGCCAGTAGTCGACTAGCGGGGGCATCCTACGAGCAGTACTTC. It specifies CASSRLAGASYEQYF.

The chain has TRBV27 and TRBJ1-2, with D possibly TRBD1 on 5 matching bases. V gave up 5 bases and J gave up 3 bases, with 10 bases separating them. CDR3 length equals 13 residues. Germline values: CDR1 MNHEY, CDR2 SMNVEV (reference sequence). CDR3 sequence (DNA): TGTGCCAGCAGTCCCGGGACTTACTATGGCTACACCTTC. It specifies CASSPGTYYGYTF.

In regard to this clone: Mismatch with germline at one junction end may stem from a read error. This chain uses TRBV29-1 with TRBJ2-6, with D possibly matching TRBD1 (5 bases). The germline gives CDR1 SQVTM, CDR2 ANQGSEA. The CDR3 contains 13 residues. CDR3 in DNA: TGCAGCGCCAGGGATTCTGGGGCCAACGGCCTGACTTTC. Translating gives CSARDSGANGLTF.

This clone was seen more than once but under ten times. This sequence joins TRBV6-5 and TRBJ1-6, with D perhaps matching TRBD1 (6 bases). The CDR3 has 14 residues. Germline CDR1 is MNHEY and CDR2 is SVGAGI. V was pared by 2 bases and J by 6 bases, with 8 bases between. CDR3 in amino acids: CASSYGGGNSPLHF. CDR3 DNA sequence: TGTGCCAGCAGTTACGGGGGCGGTAATTCACCCCTCCACTTT.

The rearrangement uses TRBV18 and TRBJ2-5; 7 nucleotides line up with TRBD2. V lost 6 bases and J lost 1; bases outside the gene matches: 8. Germline V gene lookup returns CDR1 KGHSH and CDR2 LQKENI. The CDR3 is made up of 15 amino acids. DNA of the CDR3: TGTGCCAGCTCCCCCCAGCGGGGACCCCAAGAGACCCAGTACTTC. This translates into CASSPQRGPQETQYF.

This clone was seen once. V and J are TRBV7-3 and TRBJ2-1; the D gene is possibly TRBD2 (6 bases). The CDR3 has 16 residues. Per germline, CDR1 SGHTA and CDR2 FQGTGA. Trimming cost V 1 base and J 1 base, with 11 bases left between them. The CDR3 is CASSLRGDVSYNEQFF. The CDR3, as DNA: TGTGCCAGCAGCTTAAGGGGGGATGTTTCCTACAATGAGCAGTTCTTC. Full variable domain (outside the CDR3, taken from reference TRBV7-3 and TRBJ2-1): GAGVSQTPSNKVTEKGKYVELRCDPISGHTALYWYRQSLGQGPEFLIYFQGTGAADDSGLPNDRFFAVRPEGSVSTLKIQRTERGDSAVYLCASSLRGDVSYNEQFFGPGTRLTVL.

The rearrangement uses TRBV6-4 and TRBJ1-5; D ambiguous. V lost 3 bases, J lost 1 base, and 4 bases lay in between. Germline V CDR1 and CDR2: MRHNA, SNTAGT. The CDR3 spans 13 residues. The CDR3 coding sequence is TGTGCCAGCAGTGAAGCGAGCAATCAGCCCCAGCATTTT. It translates to CASSEASNQPQHF.

The J gene is TRBJ2-3, the V gene TRBV11-3; a weak D match, TRBD2 (5 bases). The V end was cut by 5 bases, the J end by 2 bases, with 8 bases between. CDR1 and CDR2 from the germline V gene are SGHNT and YENEEA. The CDR3 consists of 13 residues. The DNA for the CDR3 is TGTGCCAGCAGCGGAGGATACACAGATACGCAGTATTTT. Translating it yields CASSGGYTDTQYF. Full variable domain (rest looked up from reference TRBV11-3 and TRBJ2-3): EAGVVQSPRYKIIEKKQPVAFWCNPISGHNTLYWYLQNLGQGPELLIRYENEEAVDDSQLPKDRFSAERLKGVDSTLKIQPAELGDSAVYLCASSGGYTDTQYFGPGTRLTVL.

This clone was seen only a few times. The chain recombines TRBV5-4 with TRBJ1-1, with a weak D call TRBD1 (5 bases). Trimming cost V 0 bases and J 0 bases, with 9 bases left between them. The CDR3 sequence is 15 residues long. Germline V lookup: CDR1 SGHNT, CDR2 YYREEE (reference sequence). Here the CDR3 reads CASSLEAGMNTEAFF. CDR3 DNA sequence: TGTGCCAGCAGCTTGGAGGCAGGGATGAACACTGAAGCTTTCTTT.

V is TRBV6-5 and J is TRBJ1-1; D is ambiguous. The V gene lost 6 bases and the J gene lost 1 base, with 6 bases spanning the gap. The CDR3 is 12 amino acids. Germline V lookup: CDR1 MNHEY, CDR2 SVGAGI. The CDR3 coding sequence is TGTGCCAGCAGGGCTCAGAACACTGAAGCTTTCTTT. As protein: CASRAQNTEAFF.

The chain combines TRBV19 with TRBJ1-5, with D perhaps matching TRBD1 (5 bases). Per the germline V gene, CDR1 is LNHDA and CDR2 is SQIVND (reference sequence). Trimming removed 3 bases at V and 0 bases at J, with 12 bases between. The CDR3 runs to 16 residues. In nucleotides, the CDR3 is TGTGCCAGTAGTATGGATCAAGACAGTAGCAATCAGCCCCAGCATTTT. This gives the protein CASSMDQDSSNQPQHF.

The chain employs TRBV9 and TRBJ2-7; TRBD1 aligns across 9 bases. The ends lost 3 bases at V and 3 bases at J; junction bases unmatched: 7. The CDR3 totals 15 residues. Per the germline V gene, CDR1 is SGDLS and CDR2 is YYNGEE. CDR3 bases: TGTGCCAGCAGCGCCGGGGACAGGGCTGACTACGAGCAGTACTTC. This gives the protein CASSAGDRADYEQYF.

CDR3 protein: CASREGGGSDGYTF. CDR3 DNA: TGTGCCAGCAGAGAGGGGGGCGGGAGCGATGGCTACACCTTC. The chain carries TRBV11-2 and TRBJ1-2; maybe TRBD1 (6 bases). The V gene's germline CDR1 is SGHAT and CDR2 FQNNGV. The ends were cut back, 6 bases at V and 6 bases at J, with 17 bases in the middle. This CDR3 is built from 14 residues.

In its sample, this clone was seen once. V gene TRBV11-2 combines with J gene TRBJ1-2; 8 nucleotides line up with TRBD1. J was trimmed by 8 bases and V by 6 bases; bases with no gene match: 8. Germline V gives CDR1 SGHAT, CDR2 FQNNGV. The CDR3 is 13 amino acids. The CDR3, as DNA: TGTGCCAGCAGGGGGCGACAGGGGTGGGGCTACACCTTC. This encodes CASRGRQGWGYTF. Complete variable domain (other parts from reference TRBV11-2 and TRBJ1-2): EAGVAQSPRYKIIEKRQSVAFWCNPISGHATLYWYQQILGQGPKLLIQFQNNGVVDDSQLPKDRFSAERLKGVDSTLKIQPAKLEDSAVYLCASRGRQGWGYTFGSGTRLTVV.

The genes are TRBV4-1 and TRBJ2-4; weak D call: TRBD2 (7 bases). V was cut by 4 bases and J by 12 bases, with 25 bases left in between. CDR1 and CDR2 from the germline V gene are MGHRA and YSYEKL. This CDR3 is 16 amino acids long. Here the CDR3 DNA reads TGCGCCAGCAGCCTCCAATTTTCGGGGGGTACGGACAGTCAGTACTTC. Its translation: CASSLQFSGGTDSQYF.

CDR3 region: CASSVLGTSGTDTQYF. CDR3 sequence (DNA): TGTGCCAGCAGCGTATTGGGGACTAGCGGTACAGATACGCAGTATTTT. V usage is TRBV9 and J usage is TRBJ2-3, with TRBD2 matching over 11 bases. After removal of 1 base from V and 3 bases from J, the junction contained 4 bases not matched to a gene. Looked up from germline, CDR1 is SGDLS and CDR2 is YYNGEE. This CDR3 spans 16 amino acids.

This sequence joins TRBV5-1 and TRBJ2-3; TRBD1 aligns across 8 bases. The trim removed 0 bases at V and 7 bases at J, leaving 4 bases unmatched. Germline V gene lookup returns CDR1 SGHRS and CDR2 YFSETQ. The CDR3 covers 14 residues. In nucleotides, the CDR3 is TGCGCCAGCAGCTTGGCGAACAGGGGGAATACGCAGTATTTT. It codes for CASSLANRGNTQYF.

The rearrangement joins TRBV4-1 to TRBJ2-6, with 8 bases lining up with TRBD1. Germline V gene sequence: CDR1 MGHRA, CDR2 YSYEKL. V shed 1 base and J 0 bases; nucleotides not matched to a gene: 5. This CDR3 region has 18 residues. CDR3 loop: CASSQAAGGASGANVLTF. CDR3 bases: TGCGCCAGCAGCCAAGCCGCAGGGGGCGCCTCTGGGGCCAACGTCCTGACTTTC.

The V gene is TRBV5-4, the J gene TRBJ2-1; tentatively, D is TRBD2 (7 bases). This CDR3 region has 15 residues. The V end was cut by 0 bases, the J end by 4 bases, with 11 bases between. CDR1 and CDR2 from the germline V gene are SGHNT and YYREEE (reference sequence). The CDR3 DNA sequence: TGTGCCAGCAGCTTGGGGGGGGGCAAATACAATGAGCAGTTCTTC. It is translated as CASSLGGGKYNEQFF.